This T cell receptor (beta chain) was recorded in a study of blood T cell repertoires in COVID-19. In the study overall: Spain, Italy and the United States supplied samples that represented acute and convalescent COVID-19.

The table came from immunoSEQ multiplex PCR; TCRdb's copy has only in-frame clones and leaves some out. Counted here are about 360,000 clones, roughly 80% occurring once; the ten biggest clones make up around 1%. The CDR3 covers 16 residues. The ends lost 6 bases at V and 3 bases at J; junction bases unmatched: 7. The V gene's germline CDR1 is KGHDR and CDR2 SFDVKD. Sequences were obtained from peripheral blood. The TCR originated in a human donor with acute or convalescent COVID-19. The donor label of this sample is uncertain. V is TRBV24-1 and J is TRBJ2-1; TRBD2 agrees at 10 bases. The CDR3 sequence: CATSPSGGILYNEQFF. The DNA of the CDR3 is TGTGCCACCAGTCCTAGCGGGGGAATCCTCTACAATGAGCAGTTCTTC.